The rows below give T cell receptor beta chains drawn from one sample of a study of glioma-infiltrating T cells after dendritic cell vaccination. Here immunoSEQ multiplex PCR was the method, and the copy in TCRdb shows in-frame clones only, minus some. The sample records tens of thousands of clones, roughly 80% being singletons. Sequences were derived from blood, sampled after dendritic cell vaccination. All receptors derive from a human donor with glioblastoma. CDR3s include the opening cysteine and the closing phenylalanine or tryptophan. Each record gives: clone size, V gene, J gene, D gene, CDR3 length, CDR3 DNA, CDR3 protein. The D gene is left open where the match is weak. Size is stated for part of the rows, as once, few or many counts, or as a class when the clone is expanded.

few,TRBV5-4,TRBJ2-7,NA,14,TGTGCCAGCAGCTTGGTGACAGGTACCAACGAGCAGTACTTC,CASSLVTGTNEQYF
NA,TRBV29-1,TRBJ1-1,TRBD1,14,TGCAGCGTCCAACCCTGGACAGGGAGGCCCCAGTCTTTCTTT,CSVQPWTGRPQSFF
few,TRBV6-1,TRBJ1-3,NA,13,TGTGCCAGCAGTTCTTCCTCTGGAAACACCATATATTTT,CASSSSSGNTIYF
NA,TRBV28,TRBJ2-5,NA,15,TGTGCCAGCAGCCGGGGGACCGGGGCAACGGAGACCCAGTACTTC,CASSRGTGATETQYF
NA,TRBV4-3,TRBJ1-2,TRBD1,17,TGCGCCAGCAGCCAAGAAATTGACAGGGGGCAGGACTATGGCTACACCTTC,CASSQEIDRGQDYGYTF
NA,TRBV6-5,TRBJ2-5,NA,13,TGTGCCAGCAGTTGGTTCAGGCAAGAGACCCAGTACTTC,CASSWFRQETQYF
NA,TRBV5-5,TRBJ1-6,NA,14,TGTGCCAGCAGCTTGGTTTCAGGCCTCGTCACCCTCCACTTT,CASSLVSGLVTLHF
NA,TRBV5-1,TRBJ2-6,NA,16,TGCGCCAGCAGCCCCCCGTTTCCGAGGGGGGCCAACGTCCTGACTTTC,CASSPPFPRGANVLTF
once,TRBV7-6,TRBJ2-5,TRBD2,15,TGTGCCAGCAGCTCCGGGACTAGCGGGCGGGAGACCCAGTACTTC,CASSSGTSGRETQYF
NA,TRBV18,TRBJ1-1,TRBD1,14,TGTGCCAGCTCACCTACGGGGACAGATACTGAAGCTTTCTTT,CASSPTGTDTEAFF
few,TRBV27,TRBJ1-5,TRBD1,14,TGTGCCAGCAGTTACCGGGACAGAAATCAGCCCCAGCATTTT,CASSYRDRNQPQHF
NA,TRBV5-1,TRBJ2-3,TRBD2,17,TGCGCCAGCAGCTTGGGAACTAGCGGGGCAAGCACAGATACGCAGTATTTT,CASSLGTSGASTDTQYF
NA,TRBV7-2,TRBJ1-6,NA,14,TGTGCCAGCAGTCTTGGACAGTGGAATTCACCCCTCCACTTT,CASSLGQWNSPLHF
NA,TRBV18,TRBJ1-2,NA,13,TGTGCCAGCTCACCAGTAGAGGTCTGGGGCTACACCTTC,CASSPVEVWGYTF
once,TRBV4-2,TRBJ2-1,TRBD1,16,TGTGCCAGCAGCCAGGAGACAGGGACGGGCTACAATGAGCAGTTCTTC,CASSQETGTGYNEQFF
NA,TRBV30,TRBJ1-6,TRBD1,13,TGTGCCTGGAGTGTACAGGGGAATTCACCCCTCCACTTT,CAWSVQGNSPLHF
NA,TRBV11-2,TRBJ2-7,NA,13,TGTGCCAGCAGCTTAGATCTGAGGAACGAGCAGTACTTC,CASSLDLRNEQYF
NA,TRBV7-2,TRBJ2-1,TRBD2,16,TGTGCCAGCAGCGACCATCGTAGCGGGGTATTCAATGAGCAGTTCTTC,CASSDHRSGVFNEQFF
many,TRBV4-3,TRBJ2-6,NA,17,TGCGCCAGCAGCTCGACAGGGGAGGGGACTGGGGCCAACGTCCTGACTTTC,CASSSTGEGTGANVLTF
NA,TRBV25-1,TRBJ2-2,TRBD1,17,TGTGCCAGCAGTGAGCCCACCGGGACAGGGGAAATCGGGGAGCTGTTTTTT,CASSEPTGTGEIGELFF
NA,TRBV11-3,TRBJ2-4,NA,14,TGTGCCAGCAGCTTGACAGTTGGAGAAAACATTCAGTACTTC,CASSLTVGENIQYF
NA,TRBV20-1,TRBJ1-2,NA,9,TGCAGTGCCCCTTATGGCTACACCTTC,CSAPYGYTF
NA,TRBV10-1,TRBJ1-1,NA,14,TGCGCCAGCAGCTCAAACTACCAGACCACTGAAGCTTTCTTT,CASSSNYQTTEAFF
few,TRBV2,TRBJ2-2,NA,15,TGTGCCAGCATTCTTAAAGGGGTGTACACCGGGGAGCTGTTTTTT,CASILKGVYTGELFF
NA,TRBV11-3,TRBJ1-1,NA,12,TGTGCCAGCGGACTGGGAACGGTTGAAGCTTTCTTT,CASGLGTVEAFF
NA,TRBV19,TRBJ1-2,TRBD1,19,TGTGCCAGTAGTACCGTATATCCGGGACAGGGGGCGCCCAGCTATGGCTACACCTTC,CASSTVYPGQGAPSYGYTF
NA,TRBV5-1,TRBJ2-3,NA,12,TGCGCCAGCAGCCTTGTTACAGATACGCAGTATTTT,CASSLVTDTQYF
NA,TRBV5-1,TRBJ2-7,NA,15,TGCGCCAGCAGCTTGGAGGCGACTACCACCTACGAGCAGTACTTC,CASSLEATTTYEQYF
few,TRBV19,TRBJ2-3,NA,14,TGTGCCAGTAGTAATGGAGGATCCACAGATACGCAGTATTTT,CASSNGGSTDTQYF
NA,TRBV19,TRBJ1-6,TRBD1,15,TGTGCCAGTAGTATGGGGGGACAGGGGAATTCACCCCTCCACTTT,CASSMGGQGNSPLHF
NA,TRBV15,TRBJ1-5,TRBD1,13,TGTGCCACCAGCCGGGACAGGGAGCAGCCCCAGCATTTT,CATSRDREQPQHF
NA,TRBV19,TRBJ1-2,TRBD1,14,TGTGCCAGTATCCTACAGGGGGCCAACTATGGCTACACCTTC,CASILQGANYGYTF
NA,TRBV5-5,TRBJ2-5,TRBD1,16,TGTGCCAGCAGCCCAGCCTTAAAACAGGGGGGAGAGACCCAGTACTTC,CASSPALKQGGETQYF
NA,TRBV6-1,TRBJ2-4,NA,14,TGTGCCAGCATTATCAAACGCGGGGCCGGTCCCCAGTACTTC,CASIIKRGAGPQYF
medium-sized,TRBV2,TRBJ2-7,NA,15,TGTGCCAGCAGTGAATTCGCGGACAAGACCTACGAGCAGTACTTC,CASSEFADKTYEQYF
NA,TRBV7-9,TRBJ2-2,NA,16,TGTGCCAGCAGCTTATTTGCGGGGGCGGTCACCGGGGAGCTGTTTTTT,CASSLFAGAVTGELFF
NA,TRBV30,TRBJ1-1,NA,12,TGTGCCTGGGGAAGGGGGAACACTGAAGCTTTCTTT,CAWGRGNTEAFF
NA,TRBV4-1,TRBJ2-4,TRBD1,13,TGCGCCAGCAGCCGAATACAGGGGGGCATTCAGTACTTC,CASSRIQGGIQYF
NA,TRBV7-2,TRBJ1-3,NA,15,TGTGCCAGCAGCCTTCTCGCAGTATCTGGAAACACCATATATTTT,CASSLLAVSGNTIYF
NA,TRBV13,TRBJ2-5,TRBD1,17,TGTGCCAGCAGCTTAGGTTCCGGGACAGGGGGCGAAGAGACCCAGTACTTC,CASSLGSGTGGEETQYF